A selection of T cell receptor beta chains follows, all from one sample in a study of cytomegalovirus exposure and HLA in healthy donors. Repertoires were generated with immunoSEQ multiplex PCR, while TCRdb's copy carries only in-frame clones and drops some. This table has around 45,000 clones, around 90% appearing once. The sample comprised PBMCs. These receptor sequences come from a man aged 18 to 30 in good health and CMV-seronegative. Both conserved end residues are part of each CDR3. Fields, in order: D gene, J gene, V gene, clone size, CDR3 protein, CDR3 DNA. A D gene is named only where the DNA matches it firmly. Size tells how often a clone was seen (once, few, many) or the class of an expanded clone, and some rows leave it out.

TRBD1,TRBJ2-3,TRBV19,once,CASSIGQGVDTDTQYF,TGTGCCAGTAGTATAGGACAGGGGGTTGATACAGATACGCAGTATTTT
TRBD1,TRBJ1-5,TRBV19,.,CASSTGTGVSNQPQHF,TGTGCCAGTAGTACGGGGACAGGGGTGAGCAATCAGCCCCAGCATTTT
.,TRBJ1-1,TRBV29-1,.,CSVDRGAEEAFF,TGCAGCGTTGACCGGGGGGCCGAAGAAGCTTTCTTT
.,TRBJ1-6,TRBV7-9,.,CASSLDLSNSPLHF,TGTGCCAGCAGCCTGGACTTGTCGAATTCACCCCTCCACTTT
TRBD1,TRBJ1-5,TRBV2,.,CASSVGQVSNQPQHF,TGTGCCAGCAGTGTAGGACAGGTTAGCAATCAGCCCCAGCATTTT
.,TRBJ1-1,TRBV6-5,.,CASIDWGYEAFF,TGTGCCAGCATTGACTGGGGCTATGAAGCTTTCTTT
TRBD2,TRBJ2-3,TRBV7-3,.,CASSAVLGGSTDTQYF,TGTGCCAGCAGCGCCGTGTTGGGGGGGAGCACAGATACGCAGTATTTT
TRBD1,TRBJ1-2,TRBV6-1,.,CASSEGTGIYGYTF,TGTGCCAGCAGTGAGGGGACAGGAATCTATGGCTACACCTTC
.,TRBJ1-1,TRBV27,.,CASSSLPQGITEAFF,TGTGCCAGCAGTTCATTACCACAGGGAATCACTGAAGCTTTCTTT
.,TRBJ2-3,TRBV2,.,CASSGMIADTQYF,TGTGCCAGCAGTGGTATGATAGCAGATACGCAGTATTTT
TRBD1,TRBJ2-5,TRBV11-3,.,CASSLGQGFQETQYF,TGTGCCAGCAGCTTAGGACAGGGCTTCCAAGAGACCCAGTACTTC
TRBD2,TRBJ2-2,TRBV4-2,.,CASSHYAGDIGELFF,TGTGCCAGCAGCCATTACGCGGGAGATATCGGGGAGCTGTTTTTT
.,TRBJ2-1,TRBV7-9,.,CASSLARVNEQFF,TGTGCCAGCAGCTTAGCGCGGGTGAATGAGCAGTTCTTC
TRBD2,TRBJ2-1,TRBV7-9,.,CASSSTPATSGRDRGEQFF,TGTGCCAGCAGCTCAACACCTGCGACTAGCGGGAGGGATCGGGGAGAGCAGTTCTTC
TRBD2,TRBJ2-1,TRBV10-3,.,CAISGSSRGGLYNEQFF,TGTGCCATCAGTGGATCGTCGCGGGGGGGCCTCTACAATGAGCAGTTCTTC
TRBD1,TRBJ2-6,TRBV19,.,CASSRQGSGANVLTF,TGTGCCAGTAGTCGACAGGGCTCTGGGGCCAACGTCCTGACTTTC
.,TRBJ1-1,TRBV19,.,CASSIGAATEAFF,TGTGCCAGTAGTATTGGGGCAGCCACTGAAGCTTTCTTT
TRBD2,TRBJ2-7,TRBV19,.,CASSPGRVGYEQYF,TGTGCCAGTAGTCCGGGGAGGGTGGGTTACGAGCAGTACTTC
TRBD1,TRBJ1-2,TRBV6-6,few,CASSVDGTGDGYTF,TGTGCCAGCAGCGTAGACGGGACAGGGGATGGCTACACCTTC
TRBD1,TRBJ1-3,TRBV2,once,CASSDLTGTGAGNTIYF,TGTGCCAGCAGTGACCTAACAGGGACAGGGGCTGGAAACACCATATATTTT
TRBD1,TRBJ2-3,TRBV5-1,.,CASSLEGGTADTQYF,TGCGCCAGCAGCTTGGAAGGGGGCACGGCAGATACGCAGTATTTT
.,TRBJ1-5,TRBV12-5,.,CASGLQGPNQPQHF,TGTGCTAGTGGTTTGCAGGGCCCCAATCAGCCCCAGCATTTT
TRBD2,TRBJ2-5,TRBV6-6,.,CASSYSTSGLETQYF,TGTGCCAGCAGTTACTCGACTAGCGGGTTGGAGACCCAGTACTTC
.,TRBJ1-4,TRBV18,.,CASSPPGSVEKLFF,TGTGCCAGCTCACCACCGGGCAGTGTGGAAAAACTGTTTTTT
.,TRBJ2-2,TRBV16,.,CASRGVTGELFF,TGTGCCAGCCGCGGGGTGACCGGGGAGCTGTTTTTT
.,TRBJ1-1,TRBV9,.,CASSLGTMNTEAFF,TGTGCCAGCAGCCTCGGGACAATGAACACTGAAGCTTTCTTT
TRBD2,TRBJ2-1,TRBV7-9,.,CASSLEGLARDEQFF,TGTGCCAGCAGCTTAGAGGGACTAGCTAGGGATGAGCAGTTCTTC
.,TRBJ1-2,TRBV19,once,CASSKDNNYGYTF,TGTGCCAGTAGTAAGGACAATAACTATGGCTACACCTTC
TRBD1,TRBJ1-1,TRBV10-3,.,CAIRLQGLTGSGEAFF,TGTGCCATCAGGTTACAGGGGTTGACGGGATCCGGTGAAGCTTTCTTT
.,TRBJ1-2,TRBV6-5,.,CASSSTRQAGYTF,TGTGCCAGCAGTTCGACAAGACAGGCTGGCTACACCTTC
.,TRBJ2-6,TRBV5-6,.,CASSLGRSGANVLTF,TGTGCCAGCAGCTTGGGCAGGTCTGGGGCCAACGTCCTGACTTTC
TRBD1,TRBJ2-5,TRBV15,once,CATSWGQGAWETQYF,TGTGCCACCAGCTGGGGACAGGGGGCGTGGGAGACCCAGTACTTC
TRBD1,TRBJ2-7,TRBV10-3,.,CAISPLRTGANNEQYF,TGTGCCATCAGTCCCCTAAGGACAGGAGCAAACAACGAGCAGTACTTC
TRBD2,TRBJ2-1,TRBV6-1,.,CASSEVSLAGGSSYNEQFF,TGTGCCAGCAGTGAAGTAAGCCTAGCGGGGGGGAGCTCCTACAATGAGCAGTTCTTC
.,TRBJ1-3,TRBV5-1,.,CASSLAGGSGNTIYF,TGCGCCAGCAGCTTGGCGGGGGGTTCGGGAAACACCATATATTTT
.,TRBJ2-5,TRBV15,.,CATSRGMGGKETQYF,TGTGCCACCAGCAGAGGAATGGGCGGGAAGGAGACCCAGTACTTC
TRBD1,TRBJ2-5,TRBV11-2,once,CASSLRRDSPQETQYF,TGTGCCAGCAGCCTACGTAGGGACAGTCCCCAAGAGACCCAGTACTTC
.,TRBJ1-6,TRBV7-2,.,CASSSRPLAGSPLHF,TGTGCCAGCAGCTCCAGGCCCCTCGCCGGTTCACCCCTCCACTTT
.,TRBJ2-7,TRBV28,.,CASSNTPGHLYEQYF,TGTGCCAGCAGCAACACCCCGGGACACCTCTACGAGCAGTACTTC
.,TRBJ1-4,TRBV6-5,.,CASSRSGDEKLFF,TGTGCCAGCAGTCGCTCAGGGGATGAAAAACTGTTTTTT
.,TRBJ1-1,TRBV5-4,.,CASSSTGNTEAFF,TGTGCCAGCAGCTCGACAGGGAACACTGAAGCTTTCTTT
.,TRBJ1-2,TRBV19,.,CASRGGSYGYTF,TGTGCCAGTAGAGGAGGGTCCTATGGCTACACCTTC
.,TRBJ2-7,TRBV18,once,CASSPQISYEQYF,TGTGCCAGCTCACCCCAGATTTCCTACGAGCAGTACTTC
.,TRBJ2-3,TRBV6-1,once,CASSPDRFTDTQYF,TGTGCCAGCAGTCCGGACAGATTCACAGATACGCAGTATTTT
TRBD1,TRBJ1-5,TRBV10-3,.,CAISPGQDSNQPQHF,TGTGCCATCAGCCCGGGACAGGATAGCAATCAGCCCCAGCATTTT
TRBD1,TRBJ1-5,TRBV4-1,.,CASSQGGQGARGNQPQHF,TGCGCCAGCAGCCAAGGGGGACAGGGGGCGCGGGGCAATCAGCCCCAGCATTTT
TRBD1,TRBJ2-3,TRBV2,few,CASKKDRASTDTQYF,TGTGCCAGCAAAAAGGACAGGGCTAGCACAGATACGCAGTATTTT
.,TRBJ1-1,TRBV6-1,.,CASNGRMNTEAFF,TGTGCCAGCAACGGTCGCATGAACACTGAAGCTTTCTTT
.,TRBJ1-4,TRBV5-1,.,CASSFQFGGNEKLFF,TGCGCCAGCAGCTTTCAATTCGGCGGTAATGAAAAACTGTTTTTT
TRBD1,TRBJ1-2,TRBV4-3,.,CASSRTGDGYTF,TGCGCCAGCAGCCGAACAGGGGACGGCTACACCTTC
.,TRBJ1-6,TRBV27,.,CARPWPGERSPLHF,TGTGCCCGCCCATGGCCAGGCGAACGTTCACCCCTCCACTTT
.,TRBJ1-3,TRBV21-1,.,CASSKGGVGGLGGNTIYF,TGTGCCAGCAGCAAAGGAGGAGTGGGGGGGCTAGGAGGAAACACCATATATTTT
TRBD1,TRBJ1-3,TRBV7-6,.,CASSLGPGQGGNTIYF,TGTGCCAGCAGCTTAGGCCCTGGACAGGGTGGAAACACCATATATTTT
TRBD1,TRBJ2-7,TRBV29-1,once,CSVARDRGHEQYF,TGCAGCGTTGCGAGAGACAGGGGTCACGAGCAGTACTTC
TRBD2,TRBJ2-7,TRBV28,.,CASSSRLAGEEQYF,TGTGCCAGCAGTTCACGACTAGCGGGGGAAGAGCAGTACTTC
.,TRBJ2-7,TRBV5-5,.,CASSLVGARDEQYF,TGTGCCAGCAGCTTGGTGGGGGCTCGGGACGAGCAGTACTTC
TRBD2,TRBJ2-2,TRBV4-1,.,CASSQDKGLAFGELFF,TGCGCCAGCAGCCAAGATAAGGGACTAGCGTTCGGGGAGCTGTTTTTT
TRBD2,TRBJ2-1,TRBV4-3,.,CASSQEAGGSGDNEQFF,TGCGCCAGCAGCCAAGAGGCGGGGGGCAGTGGGGACAATGAGCAGTTCTTC
TRBD1,TRBJ2-7,TRBV7-8,.,CASVPGQGKWAYEQYF,TGTGCCAGCGTACCGGGACAGGGGAAGTGGGCCTACGAGCAGTACTTC